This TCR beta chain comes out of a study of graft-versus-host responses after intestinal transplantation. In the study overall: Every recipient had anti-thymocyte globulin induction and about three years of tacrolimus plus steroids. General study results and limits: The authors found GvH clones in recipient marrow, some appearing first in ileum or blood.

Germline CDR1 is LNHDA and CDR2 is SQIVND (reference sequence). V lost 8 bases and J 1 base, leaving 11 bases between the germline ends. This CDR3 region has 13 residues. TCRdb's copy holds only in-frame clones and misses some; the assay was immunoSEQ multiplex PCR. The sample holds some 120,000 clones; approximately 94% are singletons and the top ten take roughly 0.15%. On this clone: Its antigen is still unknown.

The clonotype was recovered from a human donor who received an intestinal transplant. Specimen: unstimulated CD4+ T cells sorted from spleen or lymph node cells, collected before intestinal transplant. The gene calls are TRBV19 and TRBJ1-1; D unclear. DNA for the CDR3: TGTGCCAGTGGTCCCAAGGAGAACACTGAAGCTTTCTTT. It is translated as CASGPKENTEAFF.